This is a list of T cell receptor beta chains from one sample in a study of OX40 agonist ivuxolimab in advanced cancers. Measured with immunoSEQ multiplex PCR; TCRdb has only the in-frame clones, and not every one. The sample has roughly 40,000 clones; almost 85% are singletons. The sequencing used CD4+ or CD8+ T cells sorted from blood, collected in a trial of the OX40 agonist ivuxolimab. These receptors were taken from an adult with an advanced solid tumor such as melanoma, head and neck, liver or kidney cancer. CDR3s include the opening cysteine and the closing phenylalanine or tryptophan. The D gene is left open where the match is weak. Size values are once, few and many counts, or a class for expanded clones, and some rows have none.

few	NA	TRBV19	TRBJ1-1	CASSIAGGGETEAFF	TGTGCCAGTAGTATAGCCGGGGGGGGCGAGACTGAAGCTTTCTTT
NA	NA	TRBV6-1	TRBJ1-5	CASSERLAASQPQHF	TGTGCCAGCAGTGAGAGGTTGGCAGCTTCTCAGCCCCAGCATTTT
NA	NA	TRBV10-3	TRBJ2-7	CAISERQGSDEQYF	TGTGCCATCAGTGAACGGCAGGGAAGCGACGAGCAGTACTTC
NA	NA	TRBV30	TRBJ1-1	CAWSVGNTEAFF	TGTGCCTGGAGTGTAGGCAACACTGAAGCTTTCTTT
NA	NA	TRBV10-1	TRBJ2-1	CASSESGRGGNNEQFF	TGCGCCAGCAGTGAGTCTGGAAGGGGGGGGAACAATGAGCAGTTCTTC
few	TRBD1	TRBV7-2	TRBJ1-1	CASSLYRGGRNTEAFF	TGTGCCAGCAGCTTATACAGGGGAGGGAGGAACACTGAAGCTTTCTTT
few	NA	TRBV18	TRBJ2-7	CASSPGGAAYEQYF	TGTGCCAGCTCACCAGGGGGGGCCGCATACGAGCAGTACTTC
NA	NA	TRBV6-1	TRBJ1-5	CASSEMPSNQPQHF	TGTGCCAGCAGTGAAATGCCTAGCAATCAGCCCCAGCATTTT
NA	NA	TRBV20-1	TRBJ2-3	CSARILNTQYF	TGCAGTGCTAGAATCCTGAATACGCAGTATTTT
NA	TRBD2	TRBV5-8	TRBJ2-1	CASSRGTSGSWNEQFF	TGTGCCAGCAGCCGCGGGACTAGCGGGAGCTGGAATGAGCAGTTCTTC
once	NA	TRBV9	TRBJ2-3	CASSGGTAPDTQYF	TGTGCCAGCAGCGGCGGGACAGCTCCAGATACGCAGTATTTT
NA	TRBD1	TRBV5-1	TRBJ1-1	CASSLSGGTEASF	TGCGCCAGCAGCTTGTCAGGGGGCACTGAAGCTTCCTTT
NA	NA	TRBV11-3	TRBJ2-5	CASSLGGSRETRETQYF	TGTGCCAGCAGCTTAGGGGGGTCCCGGGAGACGCGAGAGACCCAGTACTTC
NA	NA	TRBV15	TRBJ1-2	CATNREGGYTF	TGTGCCACCAACAGAGAGGGGGGCTACACCTTC
NA	NA	TRBV7-3	TRBJ2-1	CASSPPGTPGEQFF	TGTGCCAGCAGCCCCCCAGGGACACCGGGTGAGCAGTTCTTC
NA	TRBD1	TRBV19	TRBJ2-5	CASSKTGFGETQYF	TGTGCCAGTAGTAAGACAGGGTTCGGAGAGACCCAGTACTTC
NA	NA	TRBV10-2	TRBJ2-7	CASKGSATSEQYF	TGCGCCAGCAAAGGTAGTGCCACCTCCGAGCAGTACTTC
few	NA	TRBV27	TRBJ2-6	CASSQGAGANVLTF	TGTGCCAGCAGTCAAGGGGCTGGGGCCAACGTCCTGACTTTC
NA	NA	TRBV14	TRBJ1-6	CASRQGFYNSPLHF	TGTGCCAGCAGACAGGGTTTTTATAATTCACCCCTCCACTTT
NA	NA	TRBV10-3	TRBJ2-2	CAISESGETGELFF	TGTGCCATCAGTGAGTCCGGGGAAACCGGGGAGCTGTTTTTT
NA	NA	TRBV18	TRBJ1-5	CASSPIWGQPQHF	TGTGCCAGCTCACCAATTTGGGGTCAGCCCCAGCATTTT
NA	NA	TRBV6-5	TRBJ2-7	CASSYSGQSYEQYF	TGTGCCAGCAGCTACTCCGGACAGTCCTACGAGCAGTACTTC
few	NA	TRBV30	TRBJ1-6	CAWSRVRSPLHF	TGTGCCTGGAGTAGGGTTCGGTCACCCCTCCACTTT
NA	NA	TRBV27	TRBJ2-4	CASSLGLPGGGQYF	TGTGCCAGCAGCCTCGGGCTACCAGGGGGGGGTCAGTACTTC
NA	NA	TRBV5-1	TRBJ2-1	CASRSQGTGLDEQFF	TGCGCCAGCAGATCTCAAGGCACAGGGTTAGATGAGCAGTTCTTC
NA	NA	TRBV6-5	TRBJ2-5	CASSYDLYQGGKTQYF	TGTGCCAGCAGTTACGACCTATACCAGGGGGGGAAGACCCAGTACTTC
NA	NA	TRBV18	TRBJ2-5	CASSAGQQETQYF	TGTGCCAGCTCAGCGGGACAGCAAGAGACCCAGTACTTC
NA	NA	TRBV7-9	TRBJ2-1	CASTLVMGAYNEQFF	TGTGCCAGCACCTTAGTTATGGGGGCCTACAATGAGCAGTTCTTC
NA	NA	TRBV19	TRBJ2-3	CASNRGTLLITDTQYF	TGTGCCAGTAATCGTGGGACACTACTAATCACAGATACGCAGTATTTT
NA	NA	TRBV6-6	TRBJ1-6	CASSRTNSPLHF	TGTGCCAGCAGCCGCACGAATTCACCCCTCCACTTT
few	NA	TRBV6-1	TRBJ1-5	CASTEGRGSQPQHF	TGTGCCAGCACCGAAGGTAGGGGGAGCCAGCCCCAGCATTTT
NA	TRBD1	TRBV19	TRBJ2-2	CASTPGTANTGELFF	TGTGCCAGTACTCCTGGGACAGCGAACACCGGGGAGCTGTTTTTT
NA	NA	TRBV2	TRBJ2-5	CASSEGSRRETQYF	TGTGCCAGCAGTGAAGGGTCCCGCCGGGAGACCCAGTACTTC
NA	TRBD1	TRBV27	TRBJ2-7	CASSPGQGRNYEQYF	TGTGCCAGCAGTCCTGGACAGGGGAGGAACTACGAGCAGTACTTC
once	TRBD2	TRBV7-3	TRBJ2-3	CASSLIGTSLTDTQYF	TGTGCCAGCAGCTTAATTGGGACTAGCCTCACAGATACGCAGTATTTT
NA	TRBD1	TRBV19	TRBJ2-1	CASSKDRAYNEQFF	TGTGCCAGTAGTAAGGACAGGGCCTACAATGAGCAGTTCTTC
NA	TRBD1	TRBV5-1	TRBJ1-4	CASSPGTGGDEKLFF	TGCGCCAGCAGCCCCGGGACAGGGGGCGATGAAAAACTGTTTTTT
few	TRBD2	TRBV2	TRBJ2-7	CASSERLAGGLSSYEQYF	TGTGCCAGCAGTGAAAGATTAGCGGGGGGTCTTAGCTCCTACGAGCAGTACTTC
once	NA	TRBV7-8	TRBJ1-1	CASSLEGGAAFF	TGTGCCAGCAGCTTAGAAGGAGGAGCCGCTTTCTTT
NA	TRBD2	TRBV9	TRBJ2-5	CASSVAASGQETQYF	TGTGCCAGCAGCGTAGCGGCTAGCGGACAAGAGACCCAGTACTTC
NA	NA	TRBV5-1	TRBJ2-7	CASSLRAHYEQYF	TGCGCCAGCAGCTTGCGGGCACACTACGAGCAGTACTTC
once	TRBD1	TRBV18	TRBJ2-7	CASSRDRVEQYF	TGTGCCAGCTCACGGGACAGGGTCGAGCAGTACTTC
once	NA	TRBV19	TRBJ1-2	CASSTHGRGLGYGYTF	TGTGCCAGTAGCACCCATGGCAGGGGATTGGGCTATGGCTACACCTTC
once	NA	TRBV9	TRBJ2-5	CASSATGTSQETQYF	TGTGCCAGCAGCGCAACCGGGACAAGTCAAGAGACCCAGTACTTC
NA	NA	TRBV28	TRBJ2-1	CASSLGVGLYNEQFF	TGTGCCAGCAGTCTCGGGGTAGGGCTATACAATGAGCAGTTCTTC
once	TRBD1	TRBV28	TRBJ2-7	CASSFARTGTGQGEQYF	TGTGCCAGCAGTTTCGCCCGGACAGGGACAGGTCAGGGAGAGCAGTACTTC
NA	NA	TRBV5-1	TRBJ1-5	CASSSDIGQPQHF	TGCGCCAGCAGCTCCGACATTGGGCAGCCCCAGCATTTT
NA	NA	TRBV7-6	TRBJ2-7	CASSVGPPYEQYF	TGTGCCAGCAGCGTGGGACCACCCTACGAGCAGTACTTC
NA	NA	TRBV5-6	TRBJ2-3	CASSKTGRNADTQYF	TGTGCCAGCAGCAAAACAGGGAGGAACGCAGATACGCAGTATTTT
once	NA	TRBV6-5	TRBJ1-3	CASSYTEGVGNTIYF	TGTGCCAGCAGTTACACCGAGGGGGTGGGAAACACCATATATTTT